This T cell receptor beta chain was captured by sequencing in a study of glioma-infiltrating T cells. Study-wide findings and caveats: Tissue-blood divergence was below expectation in non-neoplastic patients, above in gliomas. CDR3 overlap between tissue and blood was very small.

TCR alpha and beta CDR3 regions were amplified from RNA using iRepertoire nested multiplex PCR. One-step reverse transcription and amplification started from around 100-400 ng of tissue mRNA or PBMC total RNA. Each CDR3 protein is one row after TCRdb ran MiXCR on the multiplex PCR reads. Of some 99,000 distinct CDR3 sequences detected, 25% appear once; the ten largest clones hold about 30%. The CDR3 has 11 amino acids. Trimming stripped 4 bases from V and 12 bases from J, with 10 bases between. The germline gives CDR1 LNHDA, CDR2 SQIVND (reference sequence). Note on this clonotype: Its antigen is unidentified. A much bigger clone sits one base away, suggesting this may be a read error.

V is TRBV19 and J is TRBJ2-1; no clear D gene. The sequence was collected from a human donor with low-grade glioma or glioblastoma, undergoing nonglioma brain surgery, or in good health (not recorded which). Sequenced input: glioma tissue, nonneoplastic brain tissue, or PBMCs (not recorded which). CDR3 in DNA: TGTGCCAGTAGTACCTACTATGGGCAGTTCTTC. Its translation: CASSTYYGQFF.